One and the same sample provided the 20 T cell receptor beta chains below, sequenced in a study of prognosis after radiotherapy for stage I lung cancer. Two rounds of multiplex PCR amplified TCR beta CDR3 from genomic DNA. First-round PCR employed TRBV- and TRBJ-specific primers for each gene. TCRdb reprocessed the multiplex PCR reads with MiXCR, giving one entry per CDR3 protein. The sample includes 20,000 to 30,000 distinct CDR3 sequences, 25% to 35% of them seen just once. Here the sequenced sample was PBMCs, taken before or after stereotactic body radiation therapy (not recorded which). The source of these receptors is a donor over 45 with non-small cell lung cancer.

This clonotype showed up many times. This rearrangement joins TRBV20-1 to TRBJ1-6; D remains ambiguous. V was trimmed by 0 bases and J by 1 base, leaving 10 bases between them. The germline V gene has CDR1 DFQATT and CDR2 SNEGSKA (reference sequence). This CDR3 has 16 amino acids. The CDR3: CSAREGVGSYNSPLHF. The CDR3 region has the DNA TGCAGTGCTAGAGAGGGTGTGGGGTCCTATAATTCACCCCTCCACTTT.

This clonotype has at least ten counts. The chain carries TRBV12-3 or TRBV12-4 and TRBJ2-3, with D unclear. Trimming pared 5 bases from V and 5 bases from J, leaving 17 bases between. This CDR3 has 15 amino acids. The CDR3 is CASSPRWKGVDTQYF. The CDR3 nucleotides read TGTGCCAGCAGTCCCCGGTGGAAGGGTGTAGATACGCAGTATTTT.

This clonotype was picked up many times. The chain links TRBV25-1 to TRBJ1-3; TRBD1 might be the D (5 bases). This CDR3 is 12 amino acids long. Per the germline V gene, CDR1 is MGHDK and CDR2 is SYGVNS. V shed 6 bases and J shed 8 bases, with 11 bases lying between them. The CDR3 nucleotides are TGTGCCAGCAGAGGGGAAGGGGACACCATATATTTT. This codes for CASRGEGDTIYF.

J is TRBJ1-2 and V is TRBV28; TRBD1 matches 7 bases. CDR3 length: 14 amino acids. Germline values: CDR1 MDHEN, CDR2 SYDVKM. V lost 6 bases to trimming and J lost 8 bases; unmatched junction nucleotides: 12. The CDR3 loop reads CASRTPGTVIGYTF. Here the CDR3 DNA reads TGTGCCAGCAGGACCCCCGGGACAGTGATCGGCTACACCTTC.

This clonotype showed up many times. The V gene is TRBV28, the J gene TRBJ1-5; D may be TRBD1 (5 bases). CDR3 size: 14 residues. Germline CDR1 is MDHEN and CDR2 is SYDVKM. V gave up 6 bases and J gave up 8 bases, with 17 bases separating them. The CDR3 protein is CASSEQVPGEPQHF. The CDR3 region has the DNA TGTGCCAGCAGCGAACAGGTCCCGGGGGAGCCCCAGCATTTT.

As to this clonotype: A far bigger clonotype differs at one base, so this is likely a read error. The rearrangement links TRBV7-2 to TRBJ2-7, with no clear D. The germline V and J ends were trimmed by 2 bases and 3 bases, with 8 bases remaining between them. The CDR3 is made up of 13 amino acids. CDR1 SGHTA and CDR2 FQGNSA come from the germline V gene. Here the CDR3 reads CASSLFEVYEQYF. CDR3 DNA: TGTGCCAGCAGCTTATTCGAGGTCTACGAGCAGTACTTC.

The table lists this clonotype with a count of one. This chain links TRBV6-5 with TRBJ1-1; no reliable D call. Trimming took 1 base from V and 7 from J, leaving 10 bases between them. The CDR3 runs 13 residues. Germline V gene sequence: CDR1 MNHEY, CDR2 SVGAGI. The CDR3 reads CASSYFKSIEAFF. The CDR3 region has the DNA TGTGCCAGCAGTTACTTCAAGTCCATTGAAGCTTTCTTT.

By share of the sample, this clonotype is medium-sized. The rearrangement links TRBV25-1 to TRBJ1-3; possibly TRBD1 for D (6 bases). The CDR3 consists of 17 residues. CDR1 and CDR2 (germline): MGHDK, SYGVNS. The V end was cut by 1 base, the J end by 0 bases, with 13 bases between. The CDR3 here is CASSESGSRGSGNTIYF. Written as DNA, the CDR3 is TGTGCCAGCAGTGAATCGGGGTCCAGGGGCTCTGGAAACACCATATATTTT.

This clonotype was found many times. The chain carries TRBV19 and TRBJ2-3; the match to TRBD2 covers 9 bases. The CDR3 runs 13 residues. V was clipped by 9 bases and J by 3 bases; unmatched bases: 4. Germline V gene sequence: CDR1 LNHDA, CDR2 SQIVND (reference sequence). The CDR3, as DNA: TGTGCCAGCCGGCTAGCGGGGACAGATACGCAGTATTTT. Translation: CASRLAGTDTQYF.

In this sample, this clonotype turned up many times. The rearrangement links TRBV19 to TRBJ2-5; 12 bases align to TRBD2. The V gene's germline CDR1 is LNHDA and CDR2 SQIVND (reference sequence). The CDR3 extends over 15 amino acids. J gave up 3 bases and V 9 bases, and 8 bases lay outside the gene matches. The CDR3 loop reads CASRRTSGAEETQYF. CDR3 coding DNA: TGTGCCAGCCGTCGGACTAGCGGGGCCGAAGAGACCCAGTACTTC.

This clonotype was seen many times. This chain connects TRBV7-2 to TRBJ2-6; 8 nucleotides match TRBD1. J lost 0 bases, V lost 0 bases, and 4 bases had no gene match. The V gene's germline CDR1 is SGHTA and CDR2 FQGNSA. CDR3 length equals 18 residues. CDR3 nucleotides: TGTGCCAGCAGCTTAGCTGCAGGGGGCCTCTCTGGGGCCAACGTCCTGACTTTC. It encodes CASSLAAGGLSGANVLTF.

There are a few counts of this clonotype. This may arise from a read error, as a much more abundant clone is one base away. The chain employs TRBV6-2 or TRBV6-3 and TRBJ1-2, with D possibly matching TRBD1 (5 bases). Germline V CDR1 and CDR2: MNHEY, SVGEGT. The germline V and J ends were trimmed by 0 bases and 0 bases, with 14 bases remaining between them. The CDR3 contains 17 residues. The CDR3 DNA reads TGTGCCAGCAGTTACTCGGTGTTCGGGGGAACTAACTATGGCTACACCTTC. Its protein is CASSYSVFGGTNYGYTF.

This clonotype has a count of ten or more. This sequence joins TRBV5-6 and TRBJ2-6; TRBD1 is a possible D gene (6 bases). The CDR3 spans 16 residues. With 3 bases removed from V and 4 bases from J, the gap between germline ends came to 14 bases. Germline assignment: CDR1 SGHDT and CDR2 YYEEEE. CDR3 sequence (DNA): TGTGCCAGCAGCTGGGGGCTATTTGGGGGGGCCAACGTCCTGACTTTC. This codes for CASSWGLFGGANVLTF.

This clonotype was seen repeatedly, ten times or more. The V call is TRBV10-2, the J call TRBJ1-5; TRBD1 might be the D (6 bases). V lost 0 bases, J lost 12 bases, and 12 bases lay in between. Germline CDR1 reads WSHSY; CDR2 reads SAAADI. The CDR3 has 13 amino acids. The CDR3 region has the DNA TGCGCCAGCAGTGAGTCGATCGGGGGGCTCCAGCATTTT. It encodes CASSESIGGLQHF.

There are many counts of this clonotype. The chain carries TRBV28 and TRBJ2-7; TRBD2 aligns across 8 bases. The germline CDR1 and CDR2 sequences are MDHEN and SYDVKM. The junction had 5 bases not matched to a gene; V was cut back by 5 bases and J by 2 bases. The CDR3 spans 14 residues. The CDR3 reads CASSGGTRPYEQYF. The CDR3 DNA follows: TGTGCCAGCAGTGGTGGGACTAGACCCTACGAGCAGTACTTC.

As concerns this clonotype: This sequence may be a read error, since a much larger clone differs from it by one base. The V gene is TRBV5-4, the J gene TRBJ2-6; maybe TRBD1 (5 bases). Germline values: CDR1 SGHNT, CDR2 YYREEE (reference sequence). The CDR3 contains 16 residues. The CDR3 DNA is TGTGCCAGCAGCTTGGGCGCTGCCCCTGGGGCCAACGTCCGGACTTTC. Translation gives CASSLGAAPGANVRTF.

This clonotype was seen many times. CDR3 loop: CASSLGGHPNTEAFF. In DNA form, the CDR3 reads TGTGCCAGCAGCTTAGGGGGACATCCAAACACTGAAGCTTTCTTT. This chain joins TRBV7-9 and TRBJ1-1; TRBD1 might be the D (6 bases). Germline assignment: CDR1 SEHNR and CDR2 FQNEAQ (reference sequence). V lost 1 base to trimming and J lost 2 bases, with 11 bases between them. This CDR3 contains 15 residues.

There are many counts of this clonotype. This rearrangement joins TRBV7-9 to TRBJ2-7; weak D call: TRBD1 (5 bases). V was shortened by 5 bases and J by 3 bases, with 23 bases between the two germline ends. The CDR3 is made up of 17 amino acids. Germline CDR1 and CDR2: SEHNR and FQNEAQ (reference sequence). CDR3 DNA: TGTGCCAGCAGCCCAACGCAGAGGCCACAGGAACGCTACGAGCAGTACTTC. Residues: CASSPTQRPQERYEQYF.

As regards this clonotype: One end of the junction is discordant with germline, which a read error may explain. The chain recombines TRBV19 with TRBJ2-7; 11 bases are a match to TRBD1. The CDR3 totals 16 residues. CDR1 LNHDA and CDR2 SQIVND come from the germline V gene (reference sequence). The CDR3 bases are TGTGCCAGTATGCCGGGACAGGGGGACCGAGTTTACGATCAGTACTTC. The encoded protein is CASMPGQGDRVYDQYF.

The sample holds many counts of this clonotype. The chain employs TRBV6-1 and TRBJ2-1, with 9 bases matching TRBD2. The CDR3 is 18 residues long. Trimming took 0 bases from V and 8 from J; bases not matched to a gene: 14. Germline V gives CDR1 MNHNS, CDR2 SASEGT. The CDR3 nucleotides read TGTGCCAGCAGTGAAGCGTTATTGGCGGGGGGGGGGCGTTATGAGCAGTTCTTC. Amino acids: CASSEALLAGGGRYEQFF.